This T cell receptor (beta chain) was identified during a study of blood T cell repertoires in COVID-19. The table came from immunoSEQ multiplex PCR; TCRdb's copy has only in-frame clones and leaves some out. The profile covers about 75,000 clones, with 88% appearing a single time and roughly 19% taken by the ten largest. This clone has just one count. The CDR3 is 18 amino acids. Germline V gene data show CDR1 as LGHDT and CDR2 as YNNKEL (reference sequence). V was pared by 0 bases and J by 6 bases, with 9 bases of the junction left unmatched. Input material: peripheral blood. This sequence joins TRBV3-1 (or the pseudogene TRBV3-2) and TRBJ1-6; the match to TRBD1 covers 9 bases. The clonotype was recovered from a human donor in a cohort sampled during active COVID-19. The CDR3 loop reads CASSQDSLQGAVNSPLHF. In nucleotides, the CDR3 is TGTGCCAGCAGCCAAGATTCCCTACAGGGGGCGGTTAATTCACCCCTCCACTTT.